This TCR beta chain is drawn from a study of Ad26.COV2.S vaccination and SARS-CoV-2 variants. Specified treatment: some 20 received Ad26.COV2.S at low or high dose, single or two shots; roughly 5 received placebo; per-sample allocation not given. It was on day 63 after the first vaccine or placebo injection that samples were taken. This CDR3 region has 15 residues. The germline V and J ends were trimmed by 3 bases and 3 bases, with 11 bases remaining between them. Germline loops: CDR1 SGHTA, CDR2 FQGTGA. Sequenced by immunoSEQ multiplex PCR; TCRdb stores in-frame clones only, minus some. Of 300,000 to 400,000 clones in the sample, about nine tenths were seen once. This clone appeared a single time.

The sample consisted of peripheral blood, taken in a trial of Ad26.COV2.S vaccine versus placebo. This receptor was taken from a person aged 18-60 years who received the Ad26.COV2.S COVID-19 vaccine or a placebo. This sequence joins TRBV7-3 and TRBJ2-2; D is undetermined. The CDR3 reads CASSLGYGDTGELFF. The CDR3 DNA reads TGTGCCAGCAGCTTGGGATACGGCGACACCGGGGAGCTGTTTTTT.